This T cell receptor (beta chain) was retrieved from a study of blood T cells in healthy people across ages. Study-level points and caveats: Donor CMV status was unknown, possibly confounding expanded clonotype changes. Roughly linear declines in TCR beta diversity per million T cells occurred with age.

Alongside a J-beta primer mix, a sample-barcoded 5' primer served in a second PCR lasting about 6 to 11 cycles. MiXCR, applied by TCRdb to the 5' RACE reads, yields one record per CDR3 protein. The repertoire holds roughly 1.6 million distinct CDR3 sequences, with 30% to 35% as singletons. To note about this clonotype: The antigen remains undetermined.

CDR1 and CDR2 from the germline V gene are MNHNS and SASEGT. Between the trimmed V and J ends, which lost 1 base and 7 bases, there was a span of 13 bases. CDR3 length equals 14 residues. Donors were systemically healthy Caucasian individuals from Russia aged about 6 to 95 years. Samples each had at least 6 micrograms of total RNA extracted. The gene calls are TRBV6-1 and TRBJ1-2; D gene ambiguous. This sequence originates from a woman aged 25 to 39 in good health. Source material: blood. As DNA, the CDR3 is TGTGCCAGCAGTGAAGGGACGGTCTACAGTGGCTACACCTTC. Protein product: CASSEGTVYSGYTF.